Here is one T cell receptor beta chain with its context. This specimen belongs to a study of blood T cell repertoires in COVID-19. Turning to the study itself: Donors in the United States, Italy and Spain gave samples during acute or convalescent COVID-19. Sources were T cells, B-cell-depleted T cells, or PBMCs; the material itself was cDNA or gDNA.

As processed by the authors: Reference gene primer amplification in the assay estimated nucleated cell counts. Data came from immunoSEQ multiplex PCR; TCRdb stores just in-frame clones and leaves some out. V, J and clone size are those of that table, while D and trimming were read from the DNA. This table holds about 25,000 clones, around 81% found once. The V gene end was trimmed by 2 bases and the J gene end by 6 bases; junction bases not matched to a gene: 4. Per the germline V gene, CDR1 is MNHEY and CDR2 is SVGAGI. This CDR3 is built from 14 residues. The gene calls are TRBV6-5 and TRBJ1-2, with TRBD1 matching over 9 bases. The sequence came from a man aged 70 or older with acute or convalescent COVID-19. The sample taken for sequencing was peripheral blood. The CDR3, as DNA: TGTGCCAGCAGTTACCACACAGGGGGCGATGGCTACACCTTC. Encoded protein: CASSYHTGGDGYTF.